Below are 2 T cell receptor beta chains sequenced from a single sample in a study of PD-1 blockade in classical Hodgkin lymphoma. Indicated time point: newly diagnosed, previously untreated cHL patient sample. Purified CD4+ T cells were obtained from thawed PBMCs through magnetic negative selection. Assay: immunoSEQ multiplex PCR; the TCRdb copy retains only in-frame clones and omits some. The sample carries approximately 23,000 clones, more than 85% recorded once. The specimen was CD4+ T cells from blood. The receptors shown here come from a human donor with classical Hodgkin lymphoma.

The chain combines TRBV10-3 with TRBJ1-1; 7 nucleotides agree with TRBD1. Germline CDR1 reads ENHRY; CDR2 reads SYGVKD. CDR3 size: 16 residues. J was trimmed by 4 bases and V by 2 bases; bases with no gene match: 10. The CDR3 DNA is TGTGCCATCAGTGAGCCGCAGGGGGGCGGTATCACTGAAGCTTTCTTT. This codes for CAISEPQGGGITEAFF.

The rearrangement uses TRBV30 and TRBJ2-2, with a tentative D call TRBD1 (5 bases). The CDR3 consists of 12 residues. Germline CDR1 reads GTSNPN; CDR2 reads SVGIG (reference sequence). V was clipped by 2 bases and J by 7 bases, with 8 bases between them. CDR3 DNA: TGTGCCTGGAGTAACAGGCACGGGGAGCTGTTTTTT. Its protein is CAWSNRHGELFF.